The TCR beta chain described here comes from a study of blood T cell repertoires in COVID-19. Germline V gives CDR1 KGHSH, CDR2 LQKENI. The CDR3 extends over 15 amino acids. After removal of 6 bases from V and 0 bases from J, the junction contained 4 bases not matched to a gene. TCRdb's table, derived via immunoSEQ multiplex PCR, lists solely in-frame clones and lacks some. The sample has 110,000 to 150,000 clones; approximately 89% are singletons. This sequence was found in a woman aged 45 to 65 with acute or convalescent COVID-19. The chain employs TRBV18 and TRBJ2-3; TRBD2 aligns across 9 bases. Sequencing was performed on peripheral blood. The CDR3 here is CASSLGLASTDTQYF. CDR3 sequence (DNA): TGTGCCAGCTCCCTCGGACTAGCGAGCACAGATACGCAGTATTTT.